These T cell receptor beta chains were read from a single sample in a study of cytomegalovirus exposure and HLA in healthy donors. Assay used: immunoSEQ multiplex PCR; TCRdb lists only in-frame clones, some missing. Here the sample spans 100,000 to 150,000 clones, 72% being singletons. Sequencing was carried out using PBMCs. The source is a man aged 45-65 years in good health and CMV-seropositive. CDR3s include the opening cysteine and the closing phenylalanine or tryptophan. The order of the fields is V gene, J gene, D gene, CDR3 length, clone size, CDR3 DNA, CDR3 protein. D genes are given only for firm matches. Clone size is stated in some rows and not others, as once, few, many or a class when expanded.

TRBV5-4	TRBJ2-1	TRBD2	17	.	TGTGCCAGCAGCGACCCCCGGGAGGGGGGGGCCTACAATGAGCAGTTCTTC	CASSDPREGGAYNEQFF
TRBV10-2	TRBJ2-2	.	17	.	TGCGCCAGCAGTGCCGACAGGTCACTGCTAAACACCGGGGAGCTGTTTTTT	CASSADRSLLNTGELFF
TRBV9	TRBJ1-2	.	13	.	TGTGCCAGCAGCGCCCAGGGTTTCTATGGCTACACCTTC	CASSAQGFYGYTF
TRBV28	TRBJ1-1	.	13	.	TGTGCCAGCAGCGAAGGGGCGTACACTGAAGCTTTCTTT	CASSEGAYTEAFF
TRBV4-3	TRBJ2-2	TRBD2	15	.	TGCGCCAGCAGCCACGGGACTAGCGGAGTAGATAAGCTGTTTTTT	CASSHGTSGVDKLFF
TRBV20-1	TRBJ1-2	.	11	.	TGCAGTGCCCCGGACTCGGGTGGCTACACCTTC	CSAPDSGGYTF
TRBV7-6	TRBJ2-2	.	9	few	TGTGCCTCCGGTGGGGAGCTGTTTTTT	CASGGELFF
TRBV5-1	TRBJ1-2	TRBD1	14	.	TGCGCCAGCGCACCCGGGACAGGGATCTATGGCTACACCTTC	CASAPGTGIYGYTF
TRBV5-4	TRBJ2-1	.	14	.	TGTGCCAGCGCTTGGAACGGGGGAGTCAATGAGCAGTTCTTC	CASAWNGGVNEQFF
TRBV15	TRBJ2-7	.	15	.	TGTGCCACCAGCAGAGATGGGGCGGTTTCCTACGAGCAGTACTTC	CATSRDGAVSYEQYF
TRBV28	TRBJ2-2	TRBD2	19	.	TGTGCCAGCAGTTCTAGGACTAGCGGGAGGATATCGAACACCGGGGAGCTGTTTTTT	CASSSRTSGRISNTGELFF
TRBV5-1	TRBJ2-7	TRBD1	13	.	TGCGCCAGCGGGGACAGCGAACCCTACGAGCAGTACTTC	CASGDSEPYEQYF
TRBV7-2	TRBJ2-3	.	15	few	TGTGCCAGCAGCTTAGTCGGGGATTGGACAGATACGCAGTATTTT	CASSLVGDWTDTQYF
TRBV10-2	TRBJ1-2	TRBD1	15	.	TGCGCCAGCAGTGAGACGAAATACAGGGGAGGTGGCTACACCTTC	CASSETKYRGGGYTF
TRBV14	TRBJ1-4	TRBD1	16	.	TGTGCCAGCAGCCAAGATCGGCGGACAGGGGCTGAAAAACTGTTTTTT	CASSQDRRTGAEKLFF
TRBV7-2	TRBJ2-1	TRBD1	17	.	TGTGCCAGCAGCCCTAGGGACAGCAGCTTTTCCTACAATGAGCAGTTCTTC	CASSPRDSSFSYNEQFF
TRBV21-1	TRBJ2-5	.	17	.	TGTGCCAGCAGCACTTGGACTAGCGGAGCCCCCCAAGAGACCCAGTACTTC	CASSTWTSGAPQETQYF
TRBV6-6	TRBJ1-2	TRBD1	16	few	TGTGCCAGCAGTTACAGCGCAGGGGGCGAGCTCTATGGCTACACCTTC	CASSYSAGGELYGYTF
TRBV28	TRBJ2-7	TRBD1	14	few	TGTGCCAGCAGGGACGGTGGTACAGGGGCCGAGCAGTACTTC	CASRDGGTGAEQYF
TRBV10-1	TRBJ1-2	TRBD1	15	.	TGCGCCAGCAGACGACAGGGTCTATCTAACTATGGCTACACCTTC	CASRRQGLSNYGYTF
TRBV4-1	TRBJ2-3	.	15	.	TGCGCCAGCAGCCAAGAGGGGGCAGGCCCAGATACGCAGTATTTT	CASSQEGAGPDTQYF
TRBV5-1	TRBJ1-5	.	14	.	TGCGCCAGCAGCTTAGGGGGTTCTAATCAGCCCCAGCATTTT	CASSLGGSNQPQHF
TRBV25-1	TRBJ2-3	TRBD2	16	.	TGTGCCAGCAGTGAATCTAAGCGGGGGGGGGCAGATACGCAGTATTTT	CASSESKRGGADTQYF
TRBV5-5	TRBJ2-7	.	12	.	TGTGCCAGCAGCTCAGGATCCTACGAGCAGTACTTC	CASSSGSYEQYF
TRBV6-1	TRBJ2-5	.	14	.	TGTGCCAGCAGGCTTACTCATCTCCAAGAGACCCAGTACTTC	CASRLTHLQETQYF
TRBV19	TRBJ1-1	TRBD1	15	.	TGTGCCAGTAGCAATCCAGGGGGCTCGCGGACTGAAGCTTTCTTT	CASSNPGGSRTEAFF
TRBV13	TRBJ2-5	.	13	.	TGTGCCAGCAGCTTGCTTGGGGGGGAGACCCAGTACTTC	CASSLLGGETQYF
TRBV7-9	TRBJ2-5	TRBD2	16	.	TGTTCCAGCAGCCTTGGACTAGCGGGAATAGGAGAGACCCAGTACTTC	CSSSLGLAGIGETQYF
TRBV27	TRBJ1-1	.	14	few	TGTGCCAGCAGTTTATCTGGGCCCTGGACTGAAGCTTTCTTT	CASSLSGPWTEAFF
TRBV10-3	TRBJ1-1	.	14	.	TGTGCCATCAGTGAGCCCGGGTTCGGCACTGAAGCTTTCTTT	CAISEPGFGTEAFF
TRBV28	TRBJ1-2	.	15	.	TGTGCCAGCAGTTTACCACAGGGTCCGTCTTATGGCTACACCTTC	CASSLPQGPSYGYTF
TRBV29-1	TRBJ2-3	.	12	.	TGCAGCGTTGACGTTCGCACAGATACGCAGTATTTT	CSVDVRTDTQYF
TRBV4-3	TRBJ2-7	.	15	once	TGCGCCAGCAGCCAAGAGTCGGTACTATCCCACGAGCAGTACTTC	CASSQESVLSHEQYF
TRBV19	TRBJ2-2	.	14	.	TGTGCCAGTAAAGACAGTCCCGGGTCCGGGGAGCTGTTTTTT	CASKDSPGSGELFF
TRBV5-6	TRBJ2-3	.	15	.	TGTGCCAGCAGCCCGGCAGGGGTCTTCACAGATACGCAGTATTTT	CASSPAGVFTDTQYF
TRBV25-1	TRBJ2-5	.	14	.	TGTGCCAGCTCCCCTCGGGGTGGAAGAGGGACCCAGTACTTC	CASSPRGGRGTQYF
TRBV4-2	TRBJ2-2	TRBD2	16	.	TGTGCCAGCAGCCAAGAAATCGCGGGGGAAACCGGGGAGCTGTTTTTT	CASSQEIAGETGELFF
TRBV2	TRBJ1-6	.	15	.	TGTGCCAGCAGTCTACAGGGACCTTATAATTCACCCCTCCACTTT	CASSLQGPYNSPLHF
TRBV6-1	TRBJ2-3	.	17	.	TGTGCCAGCAGTGAGGTGGGACGCAGGGGAGTGGCAGATACGCAGTATTTT	CASSEVGRRGVADTQYF
TRBV5-1	TRBJ2-7	TRBD2	14	.	TGCGCCAGCAGCTTGGGAGGAGTAGCGGGACAAGAGTACTTC	CASSLGGVAGQEYF
TRBV13	TRBJ2-7	.	15	.	TGTGCCAGCAGCCTAGGACCGGCATTAGGAGGCGAGCAGTACTTC	CASSLGPALGGEQYF
TRBV7-9	TRBJ2-7	.	14	.	TGTGCCAGCAGCTTTACCCAGGGGTCCCACGAGCAGTACTTC	CASSFTQGSHEQYF
TRBV18	TRBJ1-4	.	15	once	TGTGCCAGCTCACCGACAGAGCCCGTAATTGGAAAACTGTTTTTT	CASSPTEPVIGKLFF
TRBV5-1	TRBJ1-2	TRBD1	15	.	TGCGCCAGCAGCACCTATCGACAGGGCTCGCCTGGCTACACCTTC	CASSTYRQGSPGYTF
TRBV12-5	TRBJ2-3	TRBD2	16	.	TGTGCTAGTGGTCCAGGACTAGCGGGGGGTCCAGATACGCAGTATTTT	CASGPGLAGGPDTQYF
TRBV5-1	TRBJ2-1	TRBD2	16	.	TGCGCCAGCAGCTCCTACAGCGGGGGGCCCGGCTATGAGCAGTTCTTC	CASSSYSGGPGYEQFF
TRBV4-2	TRBJ2-7	TRBD1	18	.	TGTGCCAGCAGCGGAGCGTCCTCGTCGACAGGGATCTCCTACGAGCAGTACTTC	CASSGASSSTGISYEQYF
TRBV19	TRBJ2-7	TRBD2	14	.	TGTGCCACCCGGAGTCCGGGGGGGTCCTACGAGCAGTACTTC	CATRSPGGSYEQYF
TRBV6-4	TRBJ2-3	TRBD1	15	few	TGTGCCAGCAGCCGCAGCGGGACAGGGCCAGATACGCAGTATTTT	CASSRSGTGPDTQYF
TRBV18	TRBJ1-5	.	17	.	TGTGCCAGCTCACCCCCGGACAGTCCAGGTAGCAATCAGCCCCAGCATTTT	CASSPPDSPGSNQPQHF
TRBV2	TRBJ2-7	.	16	once	TGTGCCAGCAGCCCCGGAGACGCTCGGCGGTCCTACGAGCAGTACTTC	CASSPGDARRSYEQYF
TRBV18	TRBJ2-1	TRBD1	15	.	TGTGCCAGCTCACCAGCCGGGACAGGGAACAATGAGCAGTTCTTC	CASSPAGTGNNEQFF
TRBV7-2	TRBJ2-7	.	11	.	TGTGCCAGCAGCTACTCTAGCGAGCAGTACTTC	CASSYSSEQYF
TRBV11-3	TRBJ2-7	TRBD1	14	.	TGTGCCAGCAGCTCTCAGGGGGCGCTTAACGAGCAGTACTTC	CASSSQGALNEQYF